This passage covers 32 T cell receptor beta chains from one sample sequenced in a study of shared clonotypes between healthy human individuals. Libraries were prepared by immunoSEQ multiplex PCR; TCRdb keeps only in-frame clonotypes and omits some of them. This sample has about 1 million clones; roughly 75% occur once, and the top ten carry about 1.5%. Sequences were obtained from memory CD4+ T cells sorted from blood. Subset specified: CD45RA-negative fraction. The receptors were sampled from a man between 18 and 29 years old in good health.

As concerns this clone: This CDR3 is also generated by other DNA sequences in the sample. The V call is TRBV27, the J call TRBJ1-2; 7 bases are shared with TRBD1. This CDR3 has 12 amino acids. The germline CDR1 and CDR2 sequences are MNHEY and SMNVEV (reference sequence). V was pared by 4 bases and J by 7 bases, with 3 bases of the junction left unmatched. For the CDR3, the DNA is TGTGCCAGCAGTTCGAACAGGGGTGGCTACACCTTC. Its translation is CASSSNRGGYTF.

This chain uses TRBV19 with TRBJ1-5, with TRBD1 matching 10 bases. With V trimmed by 3 bases and J by 2 bases, 4 bases remained unmatched. The CDR3 consists of 16 residues. Looked up from germline, CDR1 is LNHDA and CDR2 is SQIVND (reference sequence). The CDR3 spells CASSMVGTGGNQPQHF. CDR3 DNA sequence: TGTGCCAGTAGTATGGTCGGGACAGGGGGCAATCAGCCCCAGCATTTT.

This clone was seen a few times. This sample includes further DNA sequences coding for the same CDR3. The chain carries TRBV10-1 and TRBJ2-5; 9 bases are shared with TRBD2. There are 15 residues in the CDR3. The germline CDR1 and CDR2 sequences are WNHNN and SYGVQD (reference sequence). V lost 0 bases and J lost 2; bases outside the gene matches: 1. DNA for the CDR3: TGCGCCAGCAGTGAGTCGACTAGCGGACAAGAGACCCAGTACTTC. As protein: CASSESTSGQETQYF.

The rearrangement uses TRBV10-3 and TRBJ1-2, with D perhaps TRBD1 (5 bases). The CDR3 length is 15 residues. Germline loops: CDR1 ENHRY, CDR2 SYGVKD. With 4 bases removed from V and 2 bases from J, the gap between germline ends came to 14 bases. The DNA of the CDR3 is TGTGCCATCAGTGGAGCAGGGAACACCAACTATGGCTACACCTTC. The encoded protein is CAISGAGNTNYGYTF.

In regard to this clone: Other DNA sequences in this sample translate to the same CDR3. CDR3 DNA sequence: TGCGCCAGCAGCTTGGAGGTACCGGGGTCACATGGCTACACCTTC. The encoded protein is CASSLEVPGSHGYTF. The chain carries TRBV5-1 and TRBJ1-2; D remains unclear. V dropped 0 bases and J dropped 6 bases, with 15 bases sitting between them. Germline V lookup: CDR1 SGHRS, CDR2 YFSETQ. CDR3 length equals 15 residues.

J is TRBJ2-7 and V is TRBV6-1; 10 bases fit TRBD1. Germline lookup yields CDR1 MNHNS and CDR2 SASEGT. V lost 6 bases to trimming and J lost 4 bases; unmatched junction nucleotides: 9. The CDR3 is 15 amino acids. Here the CDR3 reads CASREDRGIGYEQYF. The CDR3 DNA reads TGTGCCAGCAGGGAGGACAGGGGGATTGGGTACGAGCAGTACTTC.

This clone was counted once. The rearrangement links TRBV5-1 to TRBJ2-5, with 8 bases lining up with TRBD2. The CDR3 extends over 15 amino acids. Germline V gene sequence: CDR1 SGHRS, CDR2 YFSETQ. Trimming cost V 3 bases and J 2 bases; bases outside gene matches: 6. CDR3 amino acids: CASSSGLALQETQYF. DNA of the CDR3: TGCGCCAGCAGCTCCGGACTAGCTCTACAAGAGACCCAGTACTTC.

About this clone: The identical CDR3 is also encoded by other nucleotide sequences in the sample. The chain recombines TRBV4-1 with TRBJ1-1, with 7 bases matching TRBD1. Germline lookup yields CDR1 MGHRA and CDR2 YSYEKL. V lost 1 base, J lost 5 bases, and 1 base stayed unmatched. This CDR3 contains 13 residues. CDR3 in DNA: TGCGCCAGCAGCCAAGTCAGGGGGACTGAAGCTTTCTTT. It encodes CASSQVRGTEAFF.

For the CDR3, the DNA is TGTGCCAGCAGTGAAATGTTACTAGCGGGAGAACACACCGGGGAGCTGTTTTTT. It is translated as CASSEMLLAGEHTGELFF. The chain couples TRBV25-1 to TRBJ2-2, with 11 positions matching TRBD2. Looked up from germline, CDR1 is MGHDK and CDR2 is SYGVNS. The CDR3 has 18 amino acids. Trimming took 2 bases from V and 3 from J; bases not matched to a gene: 8.

This clone showed up just a few times. The gene calls are TRBV2 and TRBJ2-1, with D possibly called TRBD1 or TRBD2 (5 bases each). The CDR3 has 14 amino acids. V lost 8 bases, J lost 2 bases, and 13 bases lay in between. CDR1 is SNHLY and CDR2 is FYNNEI in the germline V gene. The CDR3 protein is CASGATRTYNEQFF. The CDR3 bases are TGTGCCAGCGGGGCTACTAGGACCTACAATGAGCAGTTCTTC.

This clone was counted a few times. The V and J genes are TRBV7-9 and TRBJ2-1; 7 bases line up with TRBD1. The ends lost 5 bases at V and 4 bases at J; junction bases unmatched: 8. The germline CDR1 and CDR2 sequences are SEHNR and FQNEAQ (reference sequence). The CDR3 covers 15 residues. CDR3 DNA sequence: TGTGCCAGCAGCAGGGGACAGCTTTTTTACAATGAGCAGTTCTTC. The encoded protein is CASSRGQLFYNEQFF.

The V gene is TRBV10-3, the J gene TRBJ2-2; tentative D call: TRBD1 (7 bases). CDR1 is ENHRY, CDR2 SYGVKD, per germline. With 2 bases removed from V and 1 base from J, the gap between germline ends came to 11 bases. This CDR3 has 16 amino acids. CDR3 DNA: TGTGCCATCAGTGAGGCGGGACAGCAGAACACCGGGGAGCTGTTTTTT. It encodes CAISEAGQQNTGELFF.

The V call is TRBV28, the J call TRBJ2-7; TRBD2 might be the D (6 bases). CDR3 length: 14 amino acids. Germline CDR1 and CDR2: MDHEN and SYDVKM. Trimming stripped 5 bases from V and 6 bases from J, with 17 bases between. This CDR3 is CASSPSGVGGEQYF. Written as DNA, the CDR3 is TGTGCCAGCAGTCCCTCGGGGGTGGGAGGCGAGCAGTACTTC.

The chain recombines TRBV7-2 with TRBJ1-2, with TRBD1 matching over 8 bases. Germline V gives CDR1 SGHTA, CDR2 FQGNSA. V lost 2 bases and J lost 7; bases outside the gene matches: 3. The CDR3 runs 13 residues. CDR3 nucleotides: TGTGCCAGCAGCTTAACAGGGGGGTCTGGCTACACCTTC. This sequence encodes CASSLTGGSGYTF.

The chain uses TRBV5-1 and TRBJ1-1; a possible D gene is TRBD1 (6 bases). V shed 2 bases and J shed 3 bases, with 32 bases lying between them. CDR3 length: 21 amino acids. Germline V gives CDR1 SGHRS, CDR2 YFSETQ. CDR3 bases: TGCGCCAGCAGCTTCCGGGGCTCCGGGATGGGACAAAACCAACGGGACACTGAAGCTTTCTTT. This encodes CASSFRGSGMGQNQRDTEAFF.

Worth noting for this clone: This sequence may be a read error, since a much larger clone differs from it by one base. This sequence joins TRBV5-6 and TRBJ1-6, with D hard to call. V was shortened by 0 bases and J by 8 bases, with 3 bases between the two germline ends. The CDR3 spans 12 residues. Germline V gene sequence: CDR1 SGHDT, CDR2 YYEEEE. The CDR3 region has the DNA TGTGCCAGCAGCTTGGAGTATTCACCCCTCCACTTT. Amino acid sequence: CASSLEYSPLHF.

The count of this clone is one. This chain uses TRBV5-6 with TRBJ1-2; D perhaps matches TRBD1 (5 bases). The germline V gene has CDR1 SGHDT and CDR2 YYEEEE. CDR3 length: 13 residues. Trimming stripped 1 base from V and 8 bases from J, with 12 bases between. In DNA form, the CDR3 reads TGTGCCAGCAGCTTGCAGGGTAACGGCGGCTACACCTTC. Translating it yields CASSLQGNGGYTF.

The gene calls are TRBV6-5 and TRBJ2-7; D not certain. CDR3 length equals 13 residues. Germline V gene sequence: CDR1 MNHEY, CDR2 SVGAGI. The ends were cut back, 6 bases at V and 2 bases at J, with 11 bases in the middle. CDR3 nucleotides: TGTGCCAGCAGCCGGTCCCGCGCCTACGAGCAGTACTTC. This gives the protein CASSRSRAYEQYF.

V is TRBV5-1 and J is TRBJ2-7; D perhaps matches TRBD2 (5 bases). CDR3 length equals 14 residues. Germline lookup yields CDR1 SGHRS and CDR2 YFSETQ. V dropped 1 base and J dropped 2 bases, with 10 bases sitting between them. CDR3 in DNA: TGCGCCAGCAGCTTGACGGGAACTACCTACGAGCAGTACTTC. This translates into CASSLTGTTYEQYF.

As concerns this clone: This CDR3 is also generated by other DNA sequences in the sample. The chain employs TRBV28 and TRBJ1-1, with D tentatively TRBD1 (5 bases). Germline CDR1 MDHEN, CDR2 SYDVKM. The ends were cut back, 6 bases at V and 4 bases at J, with 15 bases in the middle. CDR3 length: 14 residues. CDR3 loop: CASSPLGGGTEAFF. CDR3 in DNA: TGTGCCAGCAGCCCCCTGGGGGGAGGCACTGAAGCTTTCTTT. Full variable domain (remainder filled in from reference TRBV28 and TRBJ1-1): DVKVTQSSRYLVKRTGEKVFLECVQDMDHENMFWYRQDPGLGLRLIYFSYDVKMKEKGDIPEGYSVSREKKERFSLILESASTNQTSMYLCASSPLGGGTEAFFGQGTRLTVV.

In its sample, this clone was seen once. The chain couples TRBV2 to TRBJ2-1; 11 bases fit TRBD2. Trimming cost V 3 bases and J 10 bases; bases outside gene matches: 5. The CDR3 contains 14 residues. CDR1 is SNHLY, CDR2 FYNNEI, per germline. The CDR3 DNA reads as TGTGCCAGCAGTGAGTCTAGCGGGAGGTGGGAGCAGTTCTTC. Amino acids: CASSESSGRWEQFF.

This clone was found once. This rearrangement joins TRBV10-1 to TRBJ2-3, with 15 bases lining up with TRBD2. Trimming cost V 7 bases and J 1 base; bases outside gene matches: 6. Germline V CDR1 and CDR2: WNHNN, SYGVQD (reference sequence). The length of the CDR3 is 17 residues. CDR3 loop: CASTGLAGGPGTDTQYF. The DNA of the CDR3 is TGCGCCAGCACCGGACTAGCGGGAGGGCCGGGCACAGATACGCAGTATTTT.

In its sample, this clone was seen many times. The sample has other DNA sequences that encode this CDR3 too. This rearrangement joins TRBV6-5 to TRBJ2-3; 7 bases map to TRBD1. V shed 6 bases, J shed 1 base, and the junction held 7 bases outside the gene matches. Germline CDR1 reads MNHEY; CDR2 reads SVGAGI. The CDR3 runs to 15 residues. CDR3 sequence reads: CASSIGQGGTDTQYF. CDR3 bases: TGTGCCAGCAGCATCGGTCAGGGGGGCACAGATACGCAGTATTTT.

The rearrangement links TRBV5-1 to TRBJ1-1, with TRBD1 identical over 11 bases. CDR3 length: 15 residues. Germline V gene lookup returns CDR1 SGHRS and CDR2 YFSETQ. V lost 4 bases and J lost 4; bases outside the gene matches: 6. CDR3: CASSMRTGGTTEAFF. The CDR3 DNA follows: TGCGCCAGCAGCATGAGGACAGGGGGCACCACTGAAGCTTTCTTT. The full variable domain, its missing parts supplied by reference TRBV5-1 and TRBJ1-1, is KAGVTQTPRYLIKTRGQQVTLSCSPISGHRSVSWYQQTPGQGLQFLFEYFSETQRNKGNFPGRFSGRQFSNSRSEMNVSTLELGDSALYLCASSMRTGGTTEAFFGQGTRLTVV.

This clone was recorded once. The chain is built from TRBV7-9 and TRBJ2-7, with TRBD2 matching over 8 bases. There are 12 residues in the CDR3. From germline, CDR1 is SEHNR and CDR2 FQNEAQ (reference sequence). J gave up 6 bases and V 3 bases, and 1 base lay outside the gene matches. DNA for the CDR3: TGTGCCAGCAGCTTTCGGGAGGGCGAGCAGTACTTC. Protein product: CASSFREGEQYF.

The chain carries TRBV9 and TRBJ2-7; the match to TRBD1 covers 10 bases. The length of the CDR3 is 17 residues. From germline, CDR1 is SGDLS and CDR2 YYNGEE. Trimming cost V 4 bases and J 4 bases; bases outside gene matches: 14. DNA of the CDR3: TGTGCCAGCAGCCCGAGGTTTGATGGGACAGGGGTTTACGAGCAGTACTTC. Translating gives CASSPRFDGTGVYEQYF.

This clone showed up just a few times. This may come from a read error, since a much larger clone is one base off. Different DNA sequences within this sample yield the same CDR3. The chain links TRBV11-2 to TRBJ2-2, with unresolved D. CDR1 and CDR2 (germline): SGHAT, FQNNGV. This CDR3 has 12 residues. Deletions cut 4 bases from V and 3 bases from J, with 3 bases between. The CDR3 reads CASSSDTGELFF. The CDR3 DNA is TGTGCCAGCAGCTCAGACACCGGGGAGCTGTTTTTT.

The chain employs TRBV18 and TRBJ1-3; D gene ambiguous. Germline assignment: CDR1 KGHSH and CDR2 LQKENI. V dropped 3 bases and J dropped 4 bases, with 4 bases sitting between them. CDR3 length: 12 residues. The DNA for the CDR3 is TGTGCCAGCTCACCCCTGGGAAACACCATATATTTT. Translated: CASSPLGNTIYF.

The chain links TRBV19 to TRBJ2-6; the match to TRBD2 covers 11 bases. Unmatched junction bases numbered 7, after V lost 4 bases and J lost 2 bases. CDR1 LNHDA and CDR2 SQIVND come from the germline V gene (reference sequence). The CDR3 covers 18 residues. CDR3 residues: CASSSPVAGGPGANVLTF. CDR3 in DNA: TGTGCCAGTAGTAGCCCCGTAGCGGGAGGGCCTGGGGCCAACGTCCTGACTTTC.

This clone was observed a handful of times. The V call is TRBV5-6, the J call TRBJ1-1, with 8 bases fitting TRBD1. The CDR3 totals 12 residues. The germline V gene encodes CDR1 SGHDT and CDR2 YYEEEE. V trimming: 5 bases; J trimming: 9 bases; junction bases outside the gene matches: 6. The CDR3 DNA reads TGTGCCAGCAGTATCAGGACAGGGAAAGCTTTCTTT. Encoded protein: CASSIRTGKAFF.

This clone came up a few times. The gene calls are TRBV6-6 and TRBJ2-3; unclear D gene. With 4 bases removed from V and 5 bases from J, the gap between germline ends came to 13 bases. The V gene's germline CDR1 is MNHNY and CDR2 SVGAGI (reference sequence). CDR3 length equals 14 residues. CDR3 residues: CASSFNSLRDTQYF. CDR3 nucleotides: TGTGCCAGCAGTTTTAACAGTTTGAGAGATACGCAGTATTTT.

V gene TRBV10-2 combines with J gene TRBJ2-1; no reliable D call. This CDR3 has 12 residues. Germline V CDR1 and CDR2: WSHSY, SAAADI. With 8 bases removed from V and 6 bases from J, the gap between germline ends came to 11 bases. CDR3 in amino acids: CASCPSGNEQFF. CDR3 in DNA: TGCGCCAGCTGTCCCTCGGGCAATGAGCAGTTCTTC.